This T cell receptor (beta chain) appears in the sequencing data of a study of blood T cell repertoires in COVID-19. Across the whole study: The United States, Italy and Spain supplied acute and convalescent COVID-19 samples.

In the study's own analysis: Estimation of nucleated cell counts relied on the amplification of reference gene primers. Clones were read by immunoSEQ multiplex PCR, and TCRdb kept only the in-frame ones, dropping some. D and trimming come from the DNA, and the V and J calls and clone size come from that table. In the table there are 120,000 to 150,000 clones, about 84% of which are singletons. The CDR3 sequence is 15 residues long. Germline CDR1 MDHEN, CDR2 SYDVKM. The V segment lost 6 bases and the J segment 4 bases; nucleotides outside the gene matches: 9. This sequence originates from a human donor in a cohort sampled during active COVID-19. Source material: peripheral blood. The genes are TRBV28 and TRBJ1-1, with TRBD1 identical over 9 bases. The CDR3 loop is CASRIQGAWGTEAFF. The CDR3 bases are TGTGCCAGCAGAATACAGGGGGCATGGGGCACTGAAGCTTTCTTT.